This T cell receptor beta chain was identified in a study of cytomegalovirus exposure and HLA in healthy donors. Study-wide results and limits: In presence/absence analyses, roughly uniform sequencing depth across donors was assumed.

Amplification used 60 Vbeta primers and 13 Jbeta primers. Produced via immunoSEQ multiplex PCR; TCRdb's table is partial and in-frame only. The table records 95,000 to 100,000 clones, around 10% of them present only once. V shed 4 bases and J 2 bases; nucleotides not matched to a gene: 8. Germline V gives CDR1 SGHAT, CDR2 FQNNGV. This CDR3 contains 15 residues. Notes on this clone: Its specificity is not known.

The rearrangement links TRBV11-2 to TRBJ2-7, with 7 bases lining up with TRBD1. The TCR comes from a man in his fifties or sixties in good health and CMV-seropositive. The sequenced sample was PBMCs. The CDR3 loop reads CASSSTGDTPYEQYF. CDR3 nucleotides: TGTGCCAGCAGCTCTACAGGGGACACACCCTACGAGCAGTACTTC.